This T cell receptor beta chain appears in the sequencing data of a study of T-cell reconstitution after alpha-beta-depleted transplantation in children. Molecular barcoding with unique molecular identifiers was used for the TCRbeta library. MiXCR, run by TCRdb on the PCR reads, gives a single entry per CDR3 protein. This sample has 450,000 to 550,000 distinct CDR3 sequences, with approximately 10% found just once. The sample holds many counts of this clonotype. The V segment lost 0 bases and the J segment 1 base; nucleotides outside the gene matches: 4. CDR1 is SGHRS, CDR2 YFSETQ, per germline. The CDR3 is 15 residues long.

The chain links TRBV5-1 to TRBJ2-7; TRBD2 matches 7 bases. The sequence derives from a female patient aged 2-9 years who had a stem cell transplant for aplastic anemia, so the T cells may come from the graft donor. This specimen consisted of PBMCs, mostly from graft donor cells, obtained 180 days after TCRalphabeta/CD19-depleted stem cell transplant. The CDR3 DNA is TGCGCCAGCAGCTTGGCGAGCGGGGAGTCCTACGAGCAGTACTTC. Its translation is CASSLASGESYEQYF.